This T cell receptor (beta chain) was documented in a study of beta chain features in type 1 diabetes. Findings of the study overall: Moderately but significantly shorter TCRB CDR3s were found in Type 1 diabetes patients in all four CD4+ subsets.

Staining for CD45RO/CCR7/CD25/CD127/CD95/CD27 allowed sorting of CD4+ naive, central memory, regulatory and stem cell-like memory cells. Expressed TCRB transcripts got sequenced, as all isolated RNA was reverse transcribed. The repertoire was sequenced with immunoSEQ multiplex PCR; TCRdb's copy has only in-frame clones and lacks some. This sample has about 650,000 clones, with under 15% found just once. About this clone itself: Antigen specificity is unknown.

CDR1 and CDR2 (germline): SQVTM, ANQGSEA. Trimming stripped 5 bases from V and 0 bases from J, with 16 bases between. The CDR3 covers 15 residues. The chain has TRBV29-1 and TRBJ1-1, with D perhaps TRBD1 (5 bases). The clonotype originates from a man between 25 and 39 years old with type 1 diabetes. Sequencing was done on a sample of naive CD4+ T cells from blood. The CDR3 region has the DNA TGCAGCGTTTCCAGAGGTGGGGCGATGAACACTGAAGCTTTCTTT. Protein: CSVSRGGAMNTEAFF.